The 7 T cell receptor beta chains given below trace back to one sample, sequenced in a study of shared clonotypes between healthy human individuals (dated by TCRdb to about 2020). CD8 naive samples were CD45RO-negative cells positively selected for CCR7, giving a CD45RA+CCR7+ population that excluded TemRA cells. Receptor libraries were prepared by the immunoSEQ multiplex PCR assay. Held by TCRdb, this immuneACCESS table contains in-frame sequences only and omits some clones. Under half of the omission traces to an unresolved V gene where checked; the cause of the rest is unknown. The sample table lists about 580,000 clones, 95% to 98% of them with a count of one. Of the sample, approximately 0.3% falls within the top ten clones. Material: naive CD8+ T cells sorted from blood. Sample cell subset or site, as interpreted from the label and publication: CD45RA+CCR7+. Receptors originate from a man aged 25-45 years in good health.

The genes are TRBV7-9 and TRBJ1-2, with no clear D. This CDR3 has 13 amino acids. The germline gives CDR1 SEHNR, CDR2 FQNEAQ (reference sequence). The V end lost 2 bases, the J end lost 4 bases, and 8 bases lay between the germline ends. CDR3 residues: CASSLQAGYGYTF. The CDR3 bases are TGTGCCAGCAGCTTACAAGCTGGCTATGGCTACACCTTC. The variable domain in full, completed from reference TRBV7-9 and TRBJ1-2, reads DTGVSQNPRHKITKRGQNVTFRCDPISEHNRLYWYRQTLGQGPEFLTYFQNEAQLEKSRLLSDRFSAERPKGSFSTLEIQRTEQGDSAMYLCASSLQAGYGYTFGSGTRLTVV.

The V gene is TRBV15, the J gene TRBJ2-7; TRBD2 matches at 10 bases. V was pared by 3 bases and J by 1 base, with 3 bases of the junction left unmatched. CDR3 length equals 15 residues. Germline assignment: CDR1 LNHNV and CDR2 YYDKDF (reference sequence). CDR3 in amino acids: CATSSGLAVSYEQYF. In nucleotides, the CDR3 is TGTGCCACCAGCAGCGGACTAGCGGTGTCCTACGAGCAGTACTTC. The full variable domain, its missing parts supplied by reference TRBV15 and TRBJ2-7, is DAMVIQNPRYQVTQFGKPVTLSCSQTLNHNVMYWYQQKSSQAPKLLFHYYDKDFNNEADTPDNFQSRRPNTSFCFLDIRSPGLGDTAMYLCATSSGLAVSYEQYFGPGTRLTVT.

The genes are TRBV9 and TRBJ1-2; 9 nucleotides agree with TRBD1. The CDR3 spans 14 residues. Per the germline V gene, CDR1 is SGDLS and CDR2 is YYNGEE. V was pared by 3 bases and J by 2 bases, with 2 bases of the junction left unmatched. The CDR3 protein is CASSADRGNYGYTF. CDR3 DNA: TGTGCCAGCAGCGCGGACAGGGGAAACTATGGCTACACCTTC. The full variable domain, rest sourced from reference TRBV9 and TRBJ1-2, is DSGVTQTPKHLITATGQRVTLRCSPRSGDLSVYWYQQSLDQGLQFLIQYYNGEERAKGNILERFSAQQFPDLHSELNLSSLELGDSALYFCASSADRGNYGYTFGSGTRLTVV.

The chain is built from TRBV30 and TRBJ1-1, with D uncertain. The V and J ends lost 3 bases and 1 base respectively, with 12 bases between them. The germline CDR1 and CDR2 sequences are GTSNPN and SVGIG (reference sequence). The CDR3 totals 14 residues. As DNA, the CDR3 is TGTGCCTGGAGCTCCGATACAGCGAACACTGAAGCTTTCTTT. Its protein product is CAWSSDTANTEAFF.

The genes are TRBV27 and TRBJ2-7, with 8 bases that match TRBD1. Germline assignment: CDR1 MNHEY and CDR2 SMNVEV (reference sequence). Trimming at V came to 4 bases and at J to 3 bases, leaving 5 bases not matched to a gene. The CDR3 has 14 amino acids. The CDR3 here is CASSWGQADYEQYF. The CDR3 region has the DNA TGTGCCAGCAGTTGGGGACAGGCCGACTACGAGCAGTACTTC.

The rearrangement joins TRBV10-2 to TRBJ2-2, with 7 bases that match TRBD1. Germline loops: CDR1 WSHSY, CDR2 SAAADI. The junction had 5 bases not matched to a gene; V was cut back by 4 bases and J by 0 bases. This CDR3 spans 16 amino acids. In nucleotides, the CDR3 is TGCGCCAGCAGTGTACCCGGGACAGCGAACACCGGGGAGCTGTTTTTT. The encoded protein is CASSVPGTANTGELFF.

The rearrangement joins TRBV13 to TRBJ2-7; 8 positions match TRBD2. In germline, CDR1 is PRHDT, CDR2 FYEKMQ (reference sequence). With V trimmed by 5 bases and J by 2 bases, 8 bases remained unmatched. The CDR3 has 15 residues. CDR3 coding DNA: TGTGCCAGCAGCCCAGTTGGCGGGAGGCCCTACGAGCAGTACTTC. The encoded protein is CASSPVGGRPYEQYF.